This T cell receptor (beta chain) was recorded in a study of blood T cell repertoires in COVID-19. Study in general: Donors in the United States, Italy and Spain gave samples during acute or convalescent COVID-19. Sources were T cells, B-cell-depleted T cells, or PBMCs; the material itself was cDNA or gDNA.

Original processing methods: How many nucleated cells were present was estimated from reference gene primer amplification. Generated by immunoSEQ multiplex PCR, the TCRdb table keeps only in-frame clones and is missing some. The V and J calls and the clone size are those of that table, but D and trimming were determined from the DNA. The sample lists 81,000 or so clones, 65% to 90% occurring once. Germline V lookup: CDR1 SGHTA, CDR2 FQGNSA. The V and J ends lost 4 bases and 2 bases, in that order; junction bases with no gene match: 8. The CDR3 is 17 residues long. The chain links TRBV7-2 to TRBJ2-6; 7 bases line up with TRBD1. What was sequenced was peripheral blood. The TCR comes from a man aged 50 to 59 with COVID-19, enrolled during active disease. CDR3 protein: CASSSLQGVTGANVLTF. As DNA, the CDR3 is TGTGCCAGCAGCTCCCTCCAGGGGGTCACTGGGGCCAACGTCCTGACTTTC.